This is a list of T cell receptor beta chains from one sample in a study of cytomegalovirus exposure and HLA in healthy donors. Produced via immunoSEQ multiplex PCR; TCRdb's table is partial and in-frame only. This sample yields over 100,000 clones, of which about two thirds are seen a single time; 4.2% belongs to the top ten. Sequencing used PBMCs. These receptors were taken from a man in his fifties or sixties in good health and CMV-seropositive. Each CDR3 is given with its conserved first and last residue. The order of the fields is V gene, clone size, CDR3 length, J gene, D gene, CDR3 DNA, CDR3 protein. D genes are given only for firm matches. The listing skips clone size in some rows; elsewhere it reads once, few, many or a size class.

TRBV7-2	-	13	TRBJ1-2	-	TGTGCCAGCAGCTTAACAGGGCGCTATGGCTACACCTTC	CASSLTGRYGYTF
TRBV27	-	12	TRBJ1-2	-	TGTGCCAGCAGTCAAACAGGGAATGGCTACACCTTC	CASSQTGNGYTF
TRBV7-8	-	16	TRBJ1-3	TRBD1	TGTGCCAGCAGCTTGGGACAGTCGAAGGCCAGAAACACCATATATTTT	CASSLGQSKARNTIYF
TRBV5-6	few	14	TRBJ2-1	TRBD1	TGTGCCAGCAGCTTGCCGGGACAGGGTAATGAGCAGTTCTTC	CASSLPGQGNEQFF
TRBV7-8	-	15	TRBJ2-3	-	TGTGCCAGCAGCTTCCCATTACATGGCACAGATACGCAGTATTTT	CASSFPLHGTDTQYF
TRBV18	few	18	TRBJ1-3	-	TGTGCCAGCTCACCACTCCTCCAACGACAACGAGCTGGAAACACCATATATTTT	CASSPLLQRQRAGNTIYF
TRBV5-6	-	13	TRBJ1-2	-	TGTGCCAGCAGCTTGGCAGAATCCTATGGCTACACCTTC	CASSLAESYGYTF
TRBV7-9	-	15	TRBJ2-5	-	TGTTCCAGCAGCTTAGACGGAGGGTTCCAAGAGACCCAGTACTTC	CSSSLDGGFQETQYF
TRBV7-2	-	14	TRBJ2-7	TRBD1	TGTGCCAGCAGCTTACAGGGACAGGGGCGCGAGCAGTACTTC	CASSLQGQGREQYF
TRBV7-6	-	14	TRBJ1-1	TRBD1	TGTGCCAGCAGCCCTATTCGCCAGGGGGGTGAAGCTTTCTTT	CASSPIRQGGEAFF
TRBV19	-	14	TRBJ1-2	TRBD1	TGTGCCGCCCGGGGGACAGGGGATAACTATGGCTACACCTTC	CAARGTGDNYGYTF
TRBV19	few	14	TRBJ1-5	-	TGTGCCAGTAGTATGGGATGGGGAGGTCAGCCCCAGCATTTT	CASSMGWGGQPQHF
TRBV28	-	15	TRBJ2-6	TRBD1	TGTGCCAGCAGTTTGACAGGGTCTGGGGCCAACGTCCTGACTTTC	CASSLTGSGANVLTF
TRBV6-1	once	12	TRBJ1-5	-	TGTGCCAGCAGTGACTTGAATCAGCCCCAGCATTTT	CASSDLNQPQHF
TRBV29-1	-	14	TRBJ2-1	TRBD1	TGCAGCGGGGGGGGACAGGGATCCTACAATGAGCAGTTCTTC	CSGGGQGSYNEQFF
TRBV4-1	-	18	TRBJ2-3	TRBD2	TGCGCCAGCAGCAGAGAAGTTAATAGCGGGGGTCGCGCAGATACGCAGTATTTT	CASSREVNSGGRADTQYF
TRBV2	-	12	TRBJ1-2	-	TGTGCCAGCAGCTTCGGGGGATATGGCTACACCTTC	CASSFGGYGYTF
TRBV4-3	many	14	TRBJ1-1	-	TGCGCCAGCAGCCAAGACGCGGGACTCACTGAAGCTTTCTTT	CASSQDAGLTEAFF
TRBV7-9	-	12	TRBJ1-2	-	TGTTCCAGCAGCCCCGAGCGGTATGGCTACACCTTC	CSSSPERYGYTF
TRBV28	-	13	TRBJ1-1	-	TGTGCCAGCAGTACCAGGGTGCCCACTGAAGCTTTCTTT	CASSTRVPTEAFF
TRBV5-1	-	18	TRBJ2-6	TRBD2	TGCGCCAGCAGCTTCGGACTAGCGGGAGGGACTGGGGCCAACGTCCTGACTTTC	CASSFGLAGGTGANVLTF
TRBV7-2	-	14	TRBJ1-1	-	TGTGCCAGCAGCTTCTCGGGGACTTTTGGGCAAGCTTTCTTT	CASSFSGTFGQAFF
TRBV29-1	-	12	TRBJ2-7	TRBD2	TGCAGCGTCTTAGCGGGGGCTAACGAGCAGTACTTC	CSVLAGANEQYF
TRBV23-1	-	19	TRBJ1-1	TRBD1	TGCGCCAGCAGTCAATCGCAGCTGGGACAGGGGTTCATGAACACTGAAGCTTTCTTT	CASSQSQLGQGFMNTEAFF
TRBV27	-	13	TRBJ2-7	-	TGTGCCAGCAGGCAGGGGGGCTCCTACGAGCAGTACTTC	CASRQGGSYEQYF
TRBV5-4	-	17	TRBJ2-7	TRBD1	TGTGCCAGCAGCTCGGGACAGGGGCGGTCTTGGCGGGACGAGCAGTACTTC	CASSSGQGRSWRDEQYF
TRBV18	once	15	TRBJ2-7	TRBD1	TGTGCCAGCTCACCCCCGGACAGGGGGCAGTACGAGCAGTACTTC	CASSPPDRGQYEQYF
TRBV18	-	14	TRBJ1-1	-	TGTGCCAGCTCACCCGACATGGGCCTTGGTGAAGCTTTCTTT	CASSPDMGLGEAFF
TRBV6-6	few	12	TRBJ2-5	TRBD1	TGTGCCAGCAGGACAGGGCAAGAGACCCAGTACTTC	CASRTGQETQYF